A selection of T cell receptor beta chains follows, all from one sample in a study of T cell responses to AZD1222 COVID-19 vaccine. This table comes from immunoSEQ multiplex PCR, and its TCRdb copy is limited to in-frame clones, with some not included. There are about 150,000 clones in the sample; roughly nine tenths occur only once, and about 1.5% lies in the top ten. The sample was peripheral blood, taken on day 0 of AZD1222 vaccination. These TCRs come from an adult in good health. Both conserved end residues are part of each CDR3. The order of the fields is V gene, clone size, J gene, D gene, CDR3 protein, CDR3 DNA. A D gene is named only where the DNA matches it firmly. Part of the rows lack a size; the others show once, few, many or a class for expanded clones.

TRBV7-9	.	TRBJ2-1	TRBD1	CASSLGQGAYNEQFF	TGTGCCAGCAGCTTAGGACAGGGGGCGTACAATGAGCAGTTCTTC
TRBV19	.	TRBJ2-3	.	CASREGDPNSRDTQYF	TGTGCCAGTAGGGAGGGGGACCCAAACTCTCGAGATACGCAGTATTTT
TRBV19	.	TRBJ2-1	.	CASSFRGSEQFF	TGTGCCAGTAGTTTCAGGGGATCTGAGCAGTTCTTC
TRBV5-5	.	TRBJ2-7	TRBD1	CASSTPGTGFVEQYF	TGTGCCAGCAGCACCCCCGGGACAGGGTTTGTCGAGCAGTACTTC
TRBV11-3	.	TRBJ2-5	.	CASSLRRNQETQYF	TGTGCCAGCTCCCTCCGGAGGAACCAAGAGACCCAGTACTTC
TRBV7-3	once	TRBJ2-2	TRBD2	CASSLAGARGTGELFF	TGTGCCAGCAGCTTAGCGGGAGCGCGTGGGACCGGGGAGCTGTTTTTT
TRBV6-2/TRBV6-3	.	TRBJ2-4	.	CASSSGVAKNIQYF	TGTGCCAGCAGTTCGGGAGTAGCCAAAAACATTCAGTACTTC
TRBV19	.	TRBJ2-1	TRBD2	CATRRLAGTNEQFF	TGTGCCACTAGGAGACTAGCGGGGACCAATGAGCAGTTCTTC
TRBV24-1	.	TRBJ1-5	.	CATPLDSSYSNQPQHF	TGTGCCACTCCACTCGACAGCTCTTATAGCAATCAGCCCCAGCATTTT
TRBV2	.	TRBJ1-1	.	CASSFEGLGTEAFF	TGTGCCAGCAGTTTTGAGGGGTTGGGCACTGAAGCTTTCTTT
TRBV5-3	.	TRBJ1-2	TRBD1	CARSNRQGCGYTF	TGTGCCAGAAGCAACCGACAGGGGTGTGGCTACACCTTC
TRBV7-3	.	TRBJ1-6	TRBD1	CASSPGTGINSPLHF	TGTGCCAGCAGCCCGGGGACAGGGATTAATTCACCCCTCCACTTT
TRBV4-1	once	TRBJ2-7	.	CASSRDLVHEQYF	TGCGCCAGCAGCCGAGACCTCGTGCACGAGCAGTACTTC
TRBV13	.	TRBJ2-1	TRBD2	CASSLGLDQRETYNEQFF	TGTGCCAGCAGCTTAGGCCTGGATCAGCGGGAGACCTACAATGAGCAGTTCTTC
TRBV7-9	.	TRBJ1-2	.	CASSSDGGHLGGYTF	TGTGCCAGCAGCTCCGACGGAGGGCATTTAGGCGGCTACACCTTC
TRBV27	.	TRBJ1-5	.	CASLPGSWANQPQHF	TGTGCCAGCCTCCCGGGCTCATGGGCTAATCAGCCCCAGCATTTT
TRBV28	.	TRBJ1-1	.	CASSPGRDTEAFF	TGTGCCAGCAGTCCTGGGAGGGACACTGAAGCTTTCTTT
TRBV9	.	TRBJ1-1	TRBD1	CASSEGQEKNTEAFF	TGTGCCAGCAGCGAAGGACAGGAGAAGAACACTGAAGCTTTCTTT
TRBV5-1	.	TRBJ2-3	TRBD1	CASRTGEGGTDTQYF	TGCGCCAGCAGAACAGGGGAAGGAGGCACAGATACGCAGTATTTT
TRBV3-1/TRBV3-2	.	TRBJ2-2	TRBD2	CASSQRLAITGELFF	TGTGCCAGCAGCCAGCGACTAGCTATCACCGGGGAGCTGTTTTTT
TRBV7-7	.	TRBJ2-1	TRBD1	CASSLYRGLSNEQFF	TGTGCCAGCAGCTTATACAGGGGGTTAAGCAATGAGCAGTTCTTC
TRBV4-3	.	TRBJ1-5	.	CASSQDWAGVQPQHF	TGCGCCAGCAGCCAAGATTGGGCAGGGGTCCAGCCCCAGCATTTT